The 6 T cell receptor beta chains presented below share a single source sample, sequenced in a study of tumor and adjacent non-tumor tissue in lung cancer. The library came from three nested PCR rounds adapted from ARM-PCR protocols. MiXCR was run by TCRdb on the multiplex PCR reads, yielding one entry per CDR3 protein. This table has about 93,000 distinct CDR3 sequences, around 64% appearing once. RNA was extracted from bulk tissue without any cell sorting. The specimen was lung tumor tissue. These receptors were collected from a man aged 60 to 75 with non-small cell lung cancer.

Note on this clonotype: With a much larger clone just one base away, this may be a read error. The chain links TRBV14 to TRBJ2-7; D is perhaps TRBD2 (5 bases). Germline lookup yields CDR1 SGHDN and CDR2 FVKESK. The CDR3 has 15 residues. The CDR3 reads CTSSQVSGMVNEQYF. CDR3 DNA sequence: TGTACCAGCAGCCAAGTATCCGGGATGGTGAACGAGCAGTACTTC.

With regard to this clonotype: A much larger clone differs from this one at a single base, so this may be a read error. The V call is TRBV28, the J call TRBJ2-3; possibly TRBD1 for D (5 bases). The V gene's germline CDR1 is MDHEN and CDR2 SYDVKM. The CDR3 has 13 residues. The CDR3 nucleotides read TGTGCCAGCAGAGACTGGGGCACAGATACGCACTATTTT. Translating it yields CASRDWGTDTHYF.

This clonotype appeared many times. This chain connects TRBV10-1 to TRBJ2-7; tentatively, D is TRBD1 or TRBD2 (5 bases each). The germline gives CDR1 WNHNN, CDR2 SYGVQD (reference sequence). V was shortened by 4 bases and J by 6 bases, with 13 bases between the two germline ends. The CDR3 covers 13 residues. In DNA, the CDR3 is TGCGCCAGCAGTGTTTTTCCGGGACGCGAGCAGTACTTC. Its translation: CASSVFPGREQYF.

Comments on this clonotype: The junction does not match germline at one end; this may be a read error. The V gene is TRBV14, the J gene TRBJ2-1; D is undetermined. The germline V gene encodes CDR1 SGHDN and CDR2 FVKESK. This CDR3 has 17 amino acids. This CDR3 reads CASSPITRISSYNEQFF. DNA of the CDR3: TGTGCTAGCAGCCCTATAACCAGGATTTCCTCCTACAATGAGCAGTTCTTC.

Of note for this clonotype: A much larger clone lies one base from this, so it may be a read error. This chain connects TRBV30 to TRBJ1-6; D may be TRBD1 (5 bases). Germline V gene sequence: CDR1 GTSNPN, CDR2 SVGIG (reference sequence). The CDR3 consists of 14 residues. Between the trimmed V and J ends, which lost 2 bases and 7 bases, there was a span of 12 bases. CDR3 loop: CAWSISGWNSPLHF. The CDR3 DNA reads as TGTGCCTGGAGTATATCAGGGTGGAATTCACCCCTCCACTTT. The complete variable domain, with remaining parts taken from reference TRBV30 and TRBJ1-6, reads SQTIHQWPATLVQPVGSPLSLECTVEGTSNPNLYWYRQAAGRGLQLLFYSVGIGQISSEVPQNLSASRPQDRQFILSSKKLLLSDSGFYLCAWSISGWNSPLHFGNGTRLTVT.

A note on this clonotype: A read error is likely, as this CDR3 ends without the conserved phenylalanine or tryptophan. V usage is TRBV11-2 and J usage is TRBJ2-2, with D possibly matching TRBD2 (5 bases). In germline, CDR1 is SGHAT, CDR2 FQNNGV. The CDR3 is 14 residues long. The CDR3 nucleotides read TGTTCCAGCAGCCAAATACTTACCACCGGGGAACTGTTTATT. Its protein is CSSSQILTTGELFI.